Following are 18 T cell receptor beta chains from one sample sequenced in a study of CD8 T cells in Susac syndrome. With random hexamers, reverse transcription was performed on roughly 0.5 to 1 ug of RNA. TCRdb processed the immunoSEQ multiplex PCR reads anew with MiXCR; each CDR3 protein has one entry. The sample contains fewer than 200,000 distinct CDR3 sequences, around 90% of which appear only once. The material sequenced was CD4+ T cells from PBMCs. The receptors here all came from a human donor with Susac syndrome.

J is TRBJ2-7 and V is TRBV14; 10 positions agree with TRBD2. Trimming cost V 5 bases and J 4 bases; bases outside gene matches: 5. In germline, CDR1 is SGHDN, CDR2 FVKESK. CDR3 size: 14 residues. CDR3 residues: CASSRVAGGYEQYF. The CDR3 coding sequence is TGTGCCAGCAGCAGAGTAGCGGGAGGTTACGAGCAGTACTTC.

The V and J genes are TRBV6-2 or TRBV6-3 and TRBJ2-1, with 7 nucleotides matching TRBD2. V was clipped by 8 bases and J by 2 bases; unmatched bases: 9. Germline CDR1 and CDR2: MNHEY and SVGEGT. This CDR3 spans 15 amino acids. Here the CDR3 reads CASRPTGGTYNEQFF. The CDR3 DNA reads as TGTGCCAGCCGCCCTACGGGGGGAACCTACAATGAGCAGTTCTTC.

V and J are TRBV12-3 or TRBV12-4 and TRBJ1-2, with 7 bases that match TRBD1. The CDR3 length is 15 residues. The V gene end was trimmed by 3 bases and the J gene end by 3 bases; junction bases not matched to a gene: 7. CDR3 loop: CASSFIKGADYGYTF. The DNA for the CDR3 is TGTGCCAGCAGTTTCATAAAGGGGGCTGACTATGGCTACACCTTC.

J is TRBJ2-1 and V is TRBV9; TRBD2 matches 7 bases. In germline, CDR1 is SGDLS, CDR2 YYNGEE. This CDR3 contains 14 residues. J gave up 5 bases and V 5 bases, and 7 bases lay outside the gene matches. CDR3 DNA sequence: TGTGCCAGCAGTGAGGCGGGAGTCAACAATGAGCAGTTCTTC. Amino acids: CASSEAGVNNEQFF. The variable domain in full, with the rest retrieved from reference TRBV9 and TRBJ2-1, is DSGVTQTPKHLITATGQRVTLRCSPRSGDLSVYWYQQSLDQGLQFLIQYYNGEERAKGNILERFSAQQFPDLHSELNLSSLELGDSALYFCASSEAGVNNEQFFGPGTRLTVL.

This chain connects TRBV3-1 to TRBJ2-5; 8 nucleotides align to TRBD1. There are 15 residues in the CDR3. Germline assignment: CDR1 LGHDT and CDR2 YNNKEL (reference sequence). V lost 4 bases to trimming and J lost 2 bases; unmatched junction nucleotides: 6. CDR3 protein: CASSRFRGRQETQYF. CDR3 nucleotide sequence: TGTGCCAGCAGCCGTTTCAGGGGGCGTCAAGAGACCCAGTACTTC.

As regards this clonotype: Since no conserved phenylalanine or tryptophan closes the CDR3, a read error is the likely cause. The chain joins TRBV5-1 to TRBJ2-5; 13 bases are a match to TRBD2. The CDR3 contains 16 residues. Germline assignment: CDR1 SGHRS and CDR2 YFSETQ. Germline trimming cut 4 bases from V and 5 bases from J; bases unmatched to any gene: 8. CDR3 sequence reads: CASSQDPTSGGETQYL. The CDR3 bases are TGCGCCAGCAGCCAAGACCCGACTAGCGGGGGGGAGACCCAGTACCTC.

CDR3 loop: CASSLGQENQPQHF. The CDR3 DNA follows: TGCGCCAGCAGCTTGGGACAGGAGAATCAGCCCCAGCATTTT. This chain connects TRBV5-1 to TRBJ1-5, with TRBD1 as a possible D gene (6 bases). Germline CDR1 and CDR2: SGHRS and YFSETQ. Trimming stripped 0 bases from V and 4 bases from J, with 8 bases between. CDR3 size: 14 residues.

This rearrangement joins TRBV20-1 to TRBJ1-2; no clear D. The germline V gene encodes CDR1 DFQATT and CDR2 SNEGSKA (reference sequence). Deletions cut 3 bases from V and 0 bases from J, with 14 bases between. CDR3 length equals 15 residues. Here the CDR3 DNA reads TGCAGTGCTAGCTGGGCAGGCGGAGCTAACTATGGCTACACCTTC. Residues: CSASWAGGANYGYTF.

The genes are TRBV2 and TRBJ1-2; 11 bases map to TRBD1. CDR3 size: 14 residues. Losses at the gene ends were 6 bases for V and 7 bases for J; bases not matched to a gene: 7. Germline V CDR1 and CDR2: SNHLY, FYNNEI. The CDR3 DNA reads TGTGCCAGCAGGGCCGGGACAGGGGGTTTTGGCTACACCTTC. This gives the protein CASRAGTGGFGYTF. Full variable domain (outside the CDR3, taken from reference TRBV2 and TRBJ1-2): EPEVTQTPSHQVTQMGQEVILRCVPISNHLYFYWYRQILGQKVEFLVSFYNNEISEKSEIFDDQFSVERPDGSNFTLKIRSTKLEDSAMYFCASRAGTGGFGYTFGSGTRLTVV.

This clonotype has a single count. The chain carries TRBV19 and TRBJ2-2, with 8 bases matching TRBD1. CDR1 LNHDA and CDR2 SQIVND come from the germline V gene (reference sequence). J lost 2 bases, V lost 3 bases, and 8 bases had no gene match. CDR3 length: 17 residues. The CDR3, as DNA: TGTGCCAGTAGTATTAAAGGGACAGGAGTAAACACCGGGGAGCTGTTTTTT. Protein product: CASSIKGTGVNTGELFF.

The J gene is TRBJ1-5, the V gene TRBV20-1; no reliable D call. The V gene lost 2 bases and the J gene lost 6 bases, with 11 bases spanning the gap. Per germline, CDR1 DFQATT and CDR2 SNEGSKA (reference sequence). This CDR3 has 13 amino acids. Here the CDR3 reads CSARRQVGQPQHF. The CDR3 DNA reads TGCAGTGCTAGAAGGCAGGTGGGTCAGCCCCAGCATTTT.

The genes are TRBV2 and TRBJ1-2; TRBD1 is a possible D gene (5 bases). Germline CDR1 and CDR2: SNHLY and FYNNEI. V lost 7 bases and J lost 14, with 17 bases in between. The CDR3 totals 11 residues. The CDR3 DNA follows: TGTGCCAGCACCCGGAACAGGTATCTTACCTTC. Protein sequence: CASTRNRYLTF.

The chain joins TRBV9 to TRBJ2-2, with a weak D call TRBD1 (6 bases). Germline V gene data show CDR1 as SGDLS and CDR2 as YYNGEE. The V end lost 3 bases, the J end lost 5 bases, and 14 bases lay between the germline ends. The CDR3 contains 15 residues. CDR3 DNA sequence: TGTGCCAGCAGCGCCGAGGGCAGGGGAACCGGGGAGCTGTTTTTT. It translates to CASSAEGRGTGELFF.

This sequence joins TRBV6-6 and TRBJ1-3; TRBD1 agrees at 10 bases. Germline CDR1 and CDR2: MNHNY and SVGAGI (reference sequence). This CDR3 region has 15 residues. The V and J ends lost 5 bases and 4 bases, in that order; junction bases with no gene match: 5. CDR3 sequence (DNA): TGTGCCAGCAGTGCGACAGGGGGCCAAGGAAACACCATATATTTT. Residues: CASSATGGQGNTIYF.

The chain uses TRBV7-2 and TRBJ2-1; TRBD2 is a possible D gene (5 bases). This CDR3 contains 16 residues. Per germline, CDR1 SGHTA and CDR2 FQGNSA. Trimming pared 1 base from V and 11 bases from J, leaving 21 bases between. CDR3 sequence reads: CASSLEWLATIGKQFF. CDR3 nucleotides: TGTGCCAGCAGCTTAGAGTGGTTAGCGACCATAGGGAAGCAGTTCTTC.

The chain carries TRBV28 and TRBJ1-4; D is uncertain. Germline assignment: CDR1 MDHEN and CDR2 SYDVKM. The CDR3 has 14 amino acids. Trimming removed 5 bases at V and 5 bases at J, with 12 bases between. The CDR3 loop is CASSTRRGNEKLFF. The DNA for the CDR3 is TGTGCCAGCAGTACTAGACGTGGGAATGAAAAACTGTTTTTT.

The chain combines TRBV20-1 with TRBJ2-3; D is uncertain. Trimming shortened V by 6 bases and J by 0 bases, and 13 bases separated the two germline ends. Germline CDR1 DFQATT, CDR2 SNEGSKA (reference sequence). This CDR3 is built from 14 residues. The chain's CDR3 is CSARPVVSTDTQYF. As DNA, the CDR3 is TGCAGTGCCAGACCGGTAGTCAGCACAGATACGCAGTATTTT.

The J gene is TRBJ2-5, the V gene TRBV20-1; D possibly uses TRBD1 or TRBD2 (6 bases each). The CDR3 contains 15 residues. With 1 base removed from V and 5 bases from J, the gap between germline ends came to 17 bases. Germline-derived CDR1 and CDR2 are DFQATT and SNEGSKA (reference sequence). The CDR3, as DNA: TGCAGTGCTAGAGCCGTCGGGGGCGCAGGGGAGACCCAGTACTTC. It yields the protein CSARAVGGAGETQYF.